This T cell receptor (beta chain) was identified during a study of cytomegalovirus exposure and HLA in healthy donors. Every donor was a healthy person donating bone marrow. General study points: Later analysis identified several of the most significant clusters that appeared linked to common viral pathogens. Apparent HLA restriction characterized most CMV-associated TCR beta chains in a later analysis. There were around 160 TCR beta chains listed as cytomegalovirus-associated.

About this clone: As yet, its antigen is unknown.

The germline V gene has CDR1 SGHKS and CDR2 YYEKEE (reference sequence). CDR3 size: 12 residues. V lost 4 bases to trimming and J lost 11 bases, with 13 bases between them. The PCR used 60 Vbeta and 13 Jbeta primers. Sequencing used immunoSEQ multiplex PCR; TCRdb keeps in-frame clones, though not all of them. The sample has some 130,000 clones; 70% to 80% are singletons. The origin of this receptor is a man aged 30 to 39 in good health and CMV-seronegative. Sequenced material: PBMCs. V usage is TRBV5-5 and J usage is TRBJ1-5, with a possible D match to TRBD1 (5 bases). CDR3 in amino acids: CASSQRGLTQHF. The CDR3 nucleotides read TGTGCCAGCAGCCAAAGGGGCCTGACCCAGCATTTT.